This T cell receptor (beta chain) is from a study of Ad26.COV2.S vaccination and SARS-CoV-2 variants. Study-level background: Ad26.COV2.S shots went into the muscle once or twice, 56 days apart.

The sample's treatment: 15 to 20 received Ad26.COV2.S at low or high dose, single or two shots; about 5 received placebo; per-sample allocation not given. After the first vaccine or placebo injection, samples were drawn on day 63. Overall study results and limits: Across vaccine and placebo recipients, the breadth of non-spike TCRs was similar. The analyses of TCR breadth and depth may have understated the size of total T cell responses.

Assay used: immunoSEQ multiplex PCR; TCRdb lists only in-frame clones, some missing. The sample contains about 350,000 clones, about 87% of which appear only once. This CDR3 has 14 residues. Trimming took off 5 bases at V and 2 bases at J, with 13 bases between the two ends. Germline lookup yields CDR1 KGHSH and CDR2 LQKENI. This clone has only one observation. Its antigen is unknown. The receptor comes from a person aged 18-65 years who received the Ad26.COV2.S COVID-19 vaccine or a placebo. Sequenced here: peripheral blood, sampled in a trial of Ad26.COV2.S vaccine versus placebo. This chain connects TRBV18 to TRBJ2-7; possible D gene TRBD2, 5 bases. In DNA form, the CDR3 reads TGTGCCAGCTCAGCCACCGGGGAAACCTACGAGCAGTACTTC. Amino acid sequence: CASSATGETYEQYF.